Below, 26 T cell receptor beta chains from the same sample are listed, as sequenced in a study of blood T cells in healthy people across ages. PCR was performed a second time for about 7 to 11 cycles using a sample-barcoded 5' primer and a J-beta primer mix. TCRdb processed the 5' RACE reads anew with MiXCR; each CDR3 protein has one entry. This sample carries 1.5 million to 2 million distinct CDR3 sequences, roughly a third of them seen once, and the ten largest clones take around 11%. Material for sequencing was blood. Receptors originate from a woman in her 30s in good health.

This sequence joins TRBV9 and TRBJ2-5, with TRBD2 matching 10 bases. The germline CDR1 and CDR2 sequences are SGDLS and YYNGEE. This CDR3 has 14 residues. Losses at the gene ends were 6 bases for V and 5 bases for J; bases not matched to a gene: 7. CDR3 nucleotides: TGTGCCAGCAACTTAGCGGGGGGCCACGAGACCCAGTACTTC. Its translation: CASNLAGGHETQYF.

This chain links TRBV20-1 with TRBJ1-2; 8 bases agree with TRBD1. J gave up 4 bases and V 4 bases, and 5 bases lay outside the gene matches. Looked up from germline, CDR1 is DFQATT and CDR2 is SNEGSKA (reference sequence). This CDR3 has 13 amino acids. The CDR3 loop reads CSATGGGSYGYTF. The CDR3 DNA reads TGCAGTGCTACAGGGGGCGGGAGCTATGGCTACACCTTC.

The gene calls are TRBV5-5 and TRBJ2-5, with no clear D. The DNA end is a closer match to TRBJ2-7, so the J assignment may be wrong. The CDR3 runs to 12 residues. The germline V gene encodes CDR1 SGHKS and CDR2 YYEKEE (reference sequence). The CDR3 sequence is CASSKYRAEQYF. CDR3 coding DNA: TGTGCCAGCAGCAAGTACCGGGCCGAGCAGTACTTC.

This clonotype came up a few times. The CDR3 DNA sequence: TGTGCCAGCAGCAGAACTCCGGGACTGCACAATGAGCAGTTCTTC. This sequence encodes CASSRTPGLHNEQFF. This sequence joins TRBV9 and TRBJ2-1; tentative D call: TRBD2 (6 bases). Germline CDR1 and CDR2: SGDLS and YYNGEE. CDR3 length: 15 residues. Between the trimmed V and J ends, which lost 4 bases and 5 bases, there was a span of 16 bases.

There are a few counts of this clonotype. J is TRBJ2-7 and V is TRBV12-3 or TRBV12-4, with 12 bases aligning to TRBD1. The CDR3 loop spans 16 amino acids. V was pared by 7 bases and J by 3 bases, with 10 bases of the junction left unmatched. The CDR3 is CASTAGTGGVRYEQYF. CDR3 bases: TGTGCCAGCACCGCCGGGACAGGGGGCGTCCGCTACGAGCAGTACTTC.

The J gene is TRBJ1-2, the V gene TRBV20-1; no definite D call. Trimming took 3 bases from V and 0 from J, leaving 17 bases between them. CDR3 length: 16 amino acids. CDR1 is DFQATT, CDR2 SNEGSKA, per germline (reference sequence). The CDR3 loop is CSASPLRRSANYGYTF. As DNA, the CDR3 is TGCAGTGCTAGCCCACTGCGTCGAAGTGCTAACTATGGCTACACCTTC.

The table lists this clonotype with a few counts. V and J are TRBV20-1 and TRBJ2-1; 9 bases are shared with TRBD2. CDR1 and CDR2 from the germline V gene are DFQATT and SNEGSKA (reference sequence). Trimming removed 5 bases from V and 9 bases from J; junction bases left unmatched: 5. The CDR3 runs 12 residues. The DNA of the CDR3 is TGCAGTGCTCCCCCGACTAGCGGTGAGCAGTTCTTC. As protein: CSAPPTSGEQFF.

CDR3 DNA: TGTGCCAGCAGGGATTTAACCAGCGGGGAAAAAGAGACCCAGTACTTC. This gives the protein CASRDLTSGEKETQYF. The gene calls are TRBV28 and TRBJ2-5; 7 nucleotides match TRBD2. From germline, CDR1 is MDHEN and CDR2 SYDVKM. CDR3 length: 16 amino acids. J was trimmed by 3 bases and V by 6 bases; bases with no gene match: 13.

A remark on this clonotype: This may be a read error: a much more frequent sequence differs by one nucleotide. The chain joins TRBV20-1 to TRBJ2-1; D might be TRBD1 (5 bases). The V gene's germline CDR1 is DFQATT and CDR2 SNEGSKA (reference sequence). CDR3 length equals 12 residues. Trimming left V 0 bases short and J 10 bases short, with 10 bases between. The CDR3: CSAREGAYEQFF. The CDR3 bases are TGCAGTGCTAGAGAAGGGGCCTACGAGCAGTTCTTC.

There are a few counts of this clonotype. The genes are TRBV4-1 and TRBJ1-2; D possibly corresponds to TRBD1 (5 bases). The CDR3 consists of 14 residues. V dropped 2 bases and J dropped 6 bases, with 13 bases sitting between them. CDR1 and CDR2 from the germline V gene are MGHRA and YSYEKL. The CDR3 loop reads CASSQRAGPDGYTF. Written as DNA, the CDR3 is TGCGCCAGCAGCCAACGCGCGGGGCCGGATGGCTACACCTTC.

The V and J genes are TRBV6-4 and TRBJ1-2, with D unresolved. Trimming removed 2 bases from V and 8 bases from J, with 12 bases in between. Looked up from germline, CDR1 is MRHNA and CDR2 is SNTAGT. This CDR3 comprises 13 residues. The DNA for the CDR3 is TGTGCCAGCAGTGACCCCAAGCTGGGGGGCTACACCTTC. It codes for CASSDPKLGGYTF.

The chain uses TRBV6-6 and TRBJ1-5; TRBD1 agrees at 8 bases. The V segment lost 4 bases and the J segment 5 bases; nucleotides outside the gene matches: 4. Per the germline V gene, CDR1 is MNHNY and CDR2 is SVGAGI (reference sequence). The CDR3 spans 14 residues. The CDR3 DNA follows: TGTGCCAGCAGTTGGGCAGGGGGCGATCAGCCCCAGCATTTT. Encoded protein: CASSWAGGDQPQHF.

The chain recombines TRBV15 with TRBJ1-4; possible D gene TRBD1, 5 bases. The V end was cut by 3 bases, the J end by 7 bases, with 12 bases between. The CDR3 loop spans 14 amino acids. Germline-derived CDR1 and CDR2 are LNHNV and YYDKDF (reference sequence). CDR3 in amino acids: CATSSAGGTEKLFF. CDR3 DNA sequence: TGTGCCACCAGCAGTGCCGGAGGGACTGAAAAACTGTTTTTT.

The sample holds one count of this clonotype. J is TRBJ1-2 and V is TRBV18; D not certain. The CDR3 is 13 residues long. The germline gives CDR1 KGHSH, CDR2 LQKENI. Trimming removed 3 bases from V and 6 bases from J, with 11 bases in between. CDR3 DNA: TGTGCCAGCTCACCGGAACAGAGTAATGGCTACACCTTC. Translation gives CASSPEQSNGYTF.

This clonotype was observed many times. This rearrangement joins TRBV5-1 to TRBJ2-3; TRBD1 matches at 8 bases. Germline V gene data show CDR1 as SGHRS and CDR2 as YFSETQ. CDR3 length: 14 amino acids. J gave up 2 bases and V 5 bases, and 4 bases lay outside the gene matches. CDR3 loop: CASSQGAYTDTQYF. In DNA, the CDR3 is TGCGCCAGCAGTCAGGGGGCTTACACAGATACGCAGTATTTT. Full variable domain (outside the CDR3, taken from reference TRBV5-1 and TRBJ2-3): KAGVTQTPRYLIKTRGQQVTLSCSPISGHRSVSWYQQTPGQGLQFLFEYFSETQRNKGNFPGRFSGRQFSNSRSEMNVSTLELGDSALYLCASSQGAYTDTQYFGPGTRLTVL.

Details on this clonotype: Given a much more abundant clone one base away, this may be a read error. The rearrangement links TRBV5-5 to TRBJ2-7; no reliable D call. The CDR3 has 15 amino acids. Between the trimmed V and J ends, which lost 4 bases and 7 bases, there was a span of 21 bases. From germline, CDR1 is SGHKS and CDR2 YYEKEE (reference sequence). Written as DNA, the CDR3 is TGTGCCAGCAGCCCGCCCTTACTTGGTGTGGGGGAGCAGTACTTC. It yields the protein CASSPPLLGVGEQYF.

This sequence joins TRBV4-1 and TRBJ1-4; D unresolved. This CDR3 region has 15 residues. V was clipped by 0 bases and J by 2 bases, with 7 bases between them. The V gene's germline CDR1 is MGHRA and CDR2 YSYEKL. The CDR3 nucleotides are TGCGCCAGCAGCCAAGAGTGGAGGACTAATGAAAAACTGTTTTTT. Its protein product is CASSQEWRTNEKLFF.

The V gene is TRBV7-2, the J gene TRBJ2-2, with TRBD1 matching over 7 bases. The ends lost 5 bases at V and 7 bases at J; junction bases unmatched: 4. The CDR3 covers 13 residues. Germline loops: CDR1 SGHTA, CDR2 FQGNSA. The DNA of the CDR3 is TGTGCCAGCAGCGCCAGGGGGTACGGGGAGCTGTTTTTT. The encoded protein is CASSARGYGELFF.

There are a few counts of this clonotype. The CDR3, as DNA: TGCGCCAGCAGCGCGGACGGAAACACCGGGGAGCTGTTTTTT. Amino acid sequence: CASSADGNTGELFF. The chain employs TRBV5-1 and TRBJ2-2; D gene uncertain. The V gene lost 4 bases and the J gene lost 2 bases, with 9 bases spanning the gap. The CDR3 contains 14 residues. The V gene's germline CDR1 is SGHRS and CDR2 YFSETQ.

This clonotype was counted ten times or more. The chain employs TRBV29-1 and TRBJ2-3; the D is unclear. This CDR3 comprises 14 residues. The V end was cut by 4 bases, the J end by 4 bases, with 15 bases between. The germline V gene encodes CDR1 SQVTM and CDR2 ANQGSEA. The CDR3 region is CSVARDSAADTQYF. The CDR3 region has the DNA TGCAGCGTTGCCCGTGACTCAGCAGCAGATACGCAGTATTTT.

The rearrangement uses TRBV7-8 and TRBJ2-7; 7 nucleotides line up with TRBD2. The CDR3 contains 15 residues. Germline-derived CDR1 and CDR2 are SGHVS and FQNEAQ. Trimming removed 2 bases from V and 5 bases from J; junction bases left unmatched: 9. DNA of the CDR3: TGTGCCAGCAGCTTATATGCGGGAGAGACCAACGAGCAGTACTTC. It is translated as CASSLYAGETNEQYF.

This clonotype was counted ten times or more. The genes are TRBV3-1 and TRBJ2-7; 8 bases are a match to TRBD2. V shed 4 bases, J shed 7 bases, and the junction held 15 bases outside the gene matches. This CDR3 spans 16 amino acids. CDR1 LGHDT and CDR2 YNNKEL come from the germline V gene (reference sequence). CDR3 residues: CASSPAWLAGAGEQYF. The CDR3, as DNA: TGTGCCAGCAGCCCCGCCTGGCTAGCGGGTGCCGGGGAGCAGTACTTC.

The chain has TRBV2 and TRBJ1-6, with 8 bases aligning to TRBD1. Germline V gives CDR1 SNHLY, CDR2 FYNNEI. CDR3 length: 15 residues. The V gene end was trimmed by 5 bases and the J gene end by 3 bases; junction bases not matched to a gene: 3. The CDR3 protein is CASSNDRGYNSPLHF. The CDR3 bases are TGTGCCAGCAGTAACGACAGGGGCTATAATTCACCCCTCCACTTT.

A few counts support this clonotype. The genes are TRBV10-3 and TRBJ2-4; TRBD1 aligns across 11 bases. Trimming at V came to 7 bases and at J to 7 bases, leaving 12 bases not matched to a gene. Germline V gene lookup returns CDR1 ENHRY and CDR2 SYGVKD. The length of the CDR3 is 16 residues. The CDR3 nucleotides read TGTGCCATCACTGCCCCCGGGACAGGGGGGTCTAACATTCAGTACTTC. This gives the protein CAITAPGTGGSNIQYF.

V is TRBV7-6 and J is TRBJ2-5; 8 bases map to TRBD1. Trimming at V came to 4 bases and at J to 5 bases, leaving 18 bases not matched to a gene. Germline V gene data show CDR1 as SGHVS and CDR2 as FNYEAQ. The CDR3 covers 18 residues. As DNA, the CDR3 is TGTGCCAGCAGCTCCAGAGGCAGGACAGGGATTCTCTCGGAGACCCAGTACTTC. Protein: CASSSRGRTGILSETQYF.

The rearrangement links TRBV30 to TRBJ2-5; TRBD1 is a possible D gene (5 bases). Germline loops: CDR1 GTSNPN, CDR2 SVGIG (reference sequence). Trimming took 4 bases from V and 5 from J, leaving 14 bases between them. The CDR3 extends over 13 amino acids. Written as DNA, the CDR3 is TGTGCCTGGACCGGACCGGCAGGGGAGACCCAGTACTTC. Translating it yields CAWTGPAGETQYF.